These 3 T cell receptor beta chains were all obtained from the same sample, sequenced in a study of blood T cell repertoires in COVID-19. Measured with immunoSEQ multiplex PCR; TCRdb has only the in-frame clones, and not every one. The sample lists approximately 250,000 clones, around nine tenths occurring once. Source material: peripheral blood. These receptors all come from a woman aged 60-70 years who had recovered from COVID-19.

This chain links TRBV6-5 with TRBJ2-5; D is possibly TRBD1 (5 bases). CDR1 is MNHEY, CDR2 SVGAGI, per germline. V lost 2 bases, J lost 5 bases, and 9 bases lay in between. The CDR3 consists of 13 residues. The DNA for the CDR3 is TGTGCCAGCAGTTACAACAGGCTTGAGACCCAGTACTTC. This gives the protein CASSYNRLETQYF.

The rearrangement links TRBV7-6 to TRBJ1-2; TRBD1 matches at 9 bases. Germline V CDR1 and CDR2: SGHVS, FNYEAQ. V lost 0 bases, J lost 5 bases, and 4 bases stayed unmatched. The CDR3 loop spans 15 amino acids. The CDR3 spells CASSLAGQGLYGYTF. CDR3 DNA sequence: TGTGCCAGCAGCTTAGCGGGACAGGGTTTATATGGCTACACCTTC.

CDR3 coding DNA: TGTGCCAGCAGCCAACCCGGGTTCCTCAATTCACCCCTCCACTTT. As protein: CASSQPGFLNSPLHF. This chain links TRBV27 with TRBJ1-6; D gene uncertain. Trimming pared 6 bases from V and 7 bases from J, leaving 16 bases between. CDR1 MNHEY and CDR2 SMNVEV come from the germline V gene (reference sequence). The CDR3 covers 15 residues.